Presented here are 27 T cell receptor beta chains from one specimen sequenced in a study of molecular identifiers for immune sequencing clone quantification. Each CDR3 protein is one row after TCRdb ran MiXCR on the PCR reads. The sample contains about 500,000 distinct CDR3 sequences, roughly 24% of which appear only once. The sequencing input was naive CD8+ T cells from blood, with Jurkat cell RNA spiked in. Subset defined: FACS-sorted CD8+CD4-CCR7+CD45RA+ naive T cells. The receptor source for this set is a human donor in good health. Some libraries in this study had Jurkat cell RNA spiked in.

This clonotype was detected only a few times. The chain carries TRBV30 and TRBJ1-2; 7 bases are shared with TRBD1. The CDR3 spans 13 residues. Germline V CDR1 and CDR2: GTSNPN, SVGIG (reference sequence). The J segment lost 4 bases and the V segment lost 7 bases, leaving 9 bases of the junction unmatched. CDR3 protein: CALTTGDSYGYTF. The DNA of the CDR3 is TGTGCCTTAACAACAGGGGATAGCTATGGCTACACCTTC. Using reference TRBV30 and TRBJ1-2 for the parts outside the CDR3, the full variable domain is SQTIHQWPATLVQPVGSPLSLECTVEGTSNPNLYWYRQAAGRGLQLLFYSVGIGQISSEVPQNLSASRPQDRQFILSSKKLLLSDSGFYLCALTTGDSYGYTFGSGTRLTVV.

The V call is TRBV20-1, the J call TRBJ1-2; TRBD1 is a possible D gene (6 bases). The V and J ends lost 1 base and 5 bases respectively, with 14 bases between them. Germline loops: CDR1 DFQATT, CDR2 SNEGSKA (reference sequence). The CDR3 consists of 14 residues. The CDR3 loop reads CSARVPDRLYGYTF. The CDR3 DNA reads TGCAGTGCTAGAGTCCCGGACAGACTGTATGGCTACACCTTC.

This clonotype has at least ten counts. The chain's CDR3 is CASSVGPGFTDTQYF. CDR3 in DNA: TGTGCCAGCAGCGTGGGGCCGGGGTTCACAGATACGCAGTATTTT. V gene TRBV5-6 combines with J gene TRBJ2-3; possibly TRBD1 or TRBD2 for D (5 bases each). In germline, CDR1 is SGHDT, CDR2 YYEEEE. With 4 bases removed from V and 2 bases from J, the gap between germline ends came to 14 bases. There are 15 residues in the CDR3.

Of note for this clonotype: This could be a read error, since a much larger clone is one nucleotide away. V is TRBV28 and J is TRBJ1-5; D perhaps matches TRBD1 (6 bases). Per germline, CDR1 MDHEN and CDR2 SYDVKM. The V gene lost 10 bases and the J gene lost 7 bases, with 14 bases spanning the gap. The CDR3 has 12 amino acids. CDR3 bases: TGTGCCAACAGCGGGGGGGCCCAGCCCCAGCATTTT. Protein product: CANSGGAQPQHF.

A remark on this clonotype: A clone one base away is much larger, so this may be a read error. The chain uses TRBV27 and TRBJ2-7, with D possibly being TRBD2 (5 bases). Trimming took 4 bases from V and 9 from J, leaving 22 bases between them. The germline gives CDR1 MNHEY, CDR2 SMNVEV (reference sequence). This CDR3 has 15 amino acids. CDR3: CASSSSGWAGWAQYF. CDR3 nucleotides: TGTGCCAGCAGTTCCTCCGGGTGGGCGGGTTGGGCGCAGTACTTC.

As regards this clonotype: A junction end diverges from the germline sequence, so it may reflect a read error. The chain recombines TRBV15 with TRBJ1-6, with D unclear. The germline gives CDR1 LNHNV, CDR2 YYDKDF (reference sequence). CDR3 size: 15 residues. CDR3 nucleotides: TGTGCCCCCCGCAGGACCGATCTGCGGGATTCACCCCTCCCCTTT. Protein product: CAPRRTDLRDSPLPF.

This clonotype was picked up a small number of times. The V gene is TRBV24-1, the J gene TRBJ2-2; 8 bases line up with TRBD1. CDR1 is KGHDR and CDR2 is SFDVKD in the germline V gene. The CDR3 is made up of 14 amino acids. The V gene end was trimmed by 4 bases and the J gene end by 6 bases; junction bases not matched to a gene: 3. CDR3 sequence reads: CATSDRGLPGELFF. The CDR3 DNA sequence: TGTGCCACCAGTGACAGGGGGCTGCCCGGGGAGCTGTTTTTT.

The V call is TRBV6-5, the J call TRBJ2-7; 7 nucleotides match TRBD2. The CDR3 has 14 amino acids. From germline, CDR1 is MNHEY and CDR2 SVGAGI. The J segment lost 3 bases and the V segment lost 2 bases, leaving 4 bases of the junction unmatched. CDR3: CASSYVGGYYEQYF. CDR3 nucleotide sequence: TGTGCCAGCAGTTACGTCGGGGGGTACTACGAGCAGTACTTC.

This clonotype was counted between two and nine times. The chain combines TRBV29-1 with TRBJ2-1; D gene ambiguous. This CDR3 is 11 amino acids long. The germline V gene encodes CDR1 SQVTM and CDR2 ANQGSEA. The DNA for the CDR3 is TGCACGAGTGGGGATTACAATGAGCAGTTCTTC. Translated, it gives CTSGDYNEQFF.

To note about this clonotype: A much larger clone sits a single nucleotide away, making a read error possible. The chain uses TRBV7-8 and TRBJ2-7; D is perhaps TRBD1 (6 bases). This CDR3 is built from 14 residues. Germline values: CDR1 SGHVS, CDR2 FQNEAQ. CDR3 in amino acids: CAGSLAGATYEQYF. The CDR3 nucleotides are TGTGCCGGCAGCTTAGCAGGGGCCACCTACGAGCAGTACTTC.

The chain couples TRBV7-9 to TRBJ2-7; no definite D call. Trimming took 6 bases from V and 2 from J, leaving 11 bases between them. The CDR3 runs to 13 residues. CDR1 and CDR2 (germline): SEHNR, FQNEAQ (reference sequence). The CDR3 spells CASSSTSAYEQYF. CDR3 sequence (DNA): TGTGCCAGCAGTTCGACCTCTGCCTACGAGCAGTACTTC.

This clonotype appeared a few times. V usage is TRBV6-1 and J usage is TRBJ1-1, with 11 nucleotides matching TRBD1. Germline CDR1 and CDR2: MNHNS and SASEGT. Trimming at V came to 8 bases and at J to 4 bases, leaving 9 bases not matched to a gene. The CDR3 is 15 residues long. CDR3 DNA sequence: TGTGCCAGCGGACAGGGGGCGACTTTGGGCACTGAAGCTTTCTTT. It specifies CASGQGATLGTEAFF.

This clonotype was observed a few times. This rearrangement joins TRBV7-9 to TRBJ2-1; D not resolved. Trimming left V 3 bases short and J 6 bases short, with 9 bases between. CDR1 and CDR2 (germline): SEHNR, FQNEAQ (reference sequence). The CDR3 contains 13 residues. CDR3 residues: CASSLVLTNEQFF. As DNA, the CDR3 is TGTGCCAGCAGCTTGGTGTTAACCAATGAGCAGTTCTTC.

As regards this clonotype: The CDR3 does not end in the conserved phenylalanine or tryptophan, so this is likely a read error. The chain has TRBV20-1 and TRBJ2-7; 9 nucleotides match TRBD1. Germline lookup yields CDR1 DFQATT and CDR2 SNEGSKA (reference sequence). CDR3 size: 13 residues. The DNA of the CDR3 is TGCAGCGCCCGACAGGGGGGCTTCTTCGAGCAGTACATC. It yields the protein CSARQGGFFEQYI.

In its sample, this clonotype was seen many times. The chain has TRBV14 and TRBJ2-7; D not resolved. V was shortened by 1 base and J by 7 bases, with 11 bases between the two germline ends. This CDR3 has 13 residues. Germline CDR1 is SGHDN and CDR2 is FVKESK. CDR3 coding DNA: TGTGCCAGCAGCCAAGTTACGGTCGGGGAGCAGTACTTC. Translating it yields CASSQVTVGEQYF.

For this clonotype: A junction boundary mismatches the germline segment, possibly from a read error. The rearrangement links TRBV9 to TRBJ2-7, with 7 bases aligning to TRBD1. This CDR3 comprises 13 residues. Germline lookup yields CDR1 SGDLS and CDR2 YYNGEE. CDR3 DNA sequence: TGTGCCAGCAGCGTAGCAGGGACAGCTGAGCGGTACTTC. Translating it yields CASSVAGTAERYF.

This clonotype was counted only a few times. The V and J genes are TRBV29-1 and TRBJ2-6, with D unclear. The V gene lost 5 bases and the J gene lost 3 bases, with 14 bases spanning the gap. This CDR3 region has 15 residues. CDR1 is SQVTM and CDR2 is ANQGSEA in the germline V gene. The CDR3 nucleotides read TGCAGCGTTTTGACCCATGAAAGTGGGGCCAACGTCCTGACTTTC. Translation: CSVLTHESGANVLTF. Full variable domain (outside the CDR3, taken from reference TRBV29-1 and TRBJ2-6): SAVISQKPSRDICQRGTSLTIQCQVDSQVTMMFWYRQQPGQSLTLIATANQGSEATYESGFVIDKFPISRPNLTFSTLTVSNMSPEDSSIYLCSVLTHESGANVLTFGAGSRLTVL.

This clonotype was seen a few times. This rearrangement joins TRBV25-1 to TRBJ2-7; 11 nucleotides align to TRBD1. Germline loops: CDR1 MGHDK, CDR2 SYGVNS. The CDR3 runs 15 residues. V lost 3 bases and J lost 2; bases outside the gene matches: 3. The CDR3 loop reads CASSEGQGGPYEQYF. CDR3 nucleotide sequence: TGTGCCAGCAGTGAGGGACAGGGGGGTCCCTACGAGCAGTACTTC.

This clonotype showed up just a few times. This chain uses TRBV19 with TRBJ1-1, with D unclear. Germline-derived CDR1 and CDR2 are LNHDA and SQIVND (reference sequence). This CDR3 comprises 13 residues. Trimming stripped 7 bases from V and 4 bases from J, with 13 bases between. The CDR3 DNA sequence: TGTGCCAGTATTACGACGGGAGTCACTGAAGCTTTCTTT. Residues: CASITTGVTEAFF.

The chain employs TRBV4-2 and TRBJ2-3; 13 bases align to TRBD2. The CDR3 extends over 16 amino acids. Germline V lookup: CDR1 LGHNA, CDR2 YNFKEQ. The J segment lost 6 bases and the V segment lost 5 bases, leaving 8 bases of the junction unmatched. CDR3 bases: TGTGCCAGCAGCGAAGGACTAGCGGGAGAGTGGGATACGCAGTATTTT. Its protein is CASSEGLAGEWDTQYF.

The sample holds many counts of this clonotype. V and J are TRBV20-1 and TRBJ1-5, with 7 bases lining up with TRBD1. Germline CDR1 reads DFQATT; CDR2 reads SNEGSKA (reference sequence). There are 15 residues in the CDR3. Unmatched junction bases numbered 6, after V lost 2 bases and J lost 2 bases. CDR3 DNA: TGCAGTGCTAGAATAACAGGACAGGGCAATCAGCCCCAGCATTTT. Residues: CSARITGQGNQPQHF.

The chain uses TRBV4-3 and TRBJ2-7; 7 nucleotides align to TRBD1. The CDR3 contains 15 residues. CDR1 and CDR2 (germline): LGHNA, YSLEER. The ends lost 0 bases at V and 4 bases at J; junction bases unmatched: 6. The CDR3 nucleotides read TGCGCCAGCAGCCAAGATAGGCAGGGGGTATACGAGCAGTACTTC. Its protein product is CASSQDRQGVYEQYF.

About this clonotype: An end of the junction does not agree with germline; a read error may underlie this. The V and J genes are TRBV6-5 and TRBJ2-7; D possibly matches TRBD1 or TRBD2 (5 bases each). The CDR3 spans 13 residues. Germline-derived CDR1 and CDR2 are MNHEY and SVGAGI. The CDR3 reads CAGSSGSSCEQCF. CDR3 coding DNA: TGTGCCGGCAGTTCAGGGAGCTCCTGCGAGCAGTGCTTC.

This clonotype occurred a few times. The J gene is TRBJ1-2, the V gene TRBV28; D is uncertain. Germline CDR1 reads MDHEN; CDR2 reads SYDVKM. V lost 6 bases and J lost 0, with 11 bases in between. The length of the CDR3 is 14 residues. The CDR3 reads CASSLWAANYGYTF. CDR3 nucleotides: TGTGCCAGCAGCTTGTGGGCAGCTAACTATGGCTACACCTTC.

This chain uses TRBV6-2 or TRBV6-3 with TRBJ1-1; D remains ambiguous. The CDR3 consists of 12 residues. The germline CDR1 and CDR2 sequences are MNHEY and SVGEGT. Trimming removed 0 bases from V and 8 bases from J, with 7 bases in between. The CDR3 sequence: CASSYSAGEAFF. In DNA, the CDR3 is TGTGCCAGCAGTTACTCGGCCGGGGAAGCTTTCTTT.

The CDR3 DNA reads TGTGCCAGCAGCTCCCGGGAATTGGGGGAAAGATACAATGAGCAGTTCTTC. It codes for CASSSRELGERYNEQFF. The V call is TRBV11-2, the J call TRBJ2-1; D tentatively fits TRBD1 or TRBD2 (5 bases each). Germline lookup yields CDR1 SGHAT and CDR2 FQNNGV. This CDR3 has 17 residues. V lost 4 bases and J 4 bases, leaving 20 bases between the germline ends.

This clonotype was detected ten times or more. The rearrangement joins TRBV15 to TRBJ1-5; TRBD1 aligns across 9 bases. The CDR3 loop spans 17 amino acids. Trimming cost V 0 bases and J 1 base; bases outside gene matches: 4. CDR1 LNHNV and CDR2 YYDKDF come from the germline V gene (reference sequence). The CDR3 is CATSRDLGTGSNQPQHF. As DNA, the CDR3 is TGTGCCACCAGCAGAGATTTAGGGACAGGGAGCAATCAGCCCCAGCATTTT.